This TCR beta chain was captured in a study of T cell repertoires in aging, cancer and after chemotherapy. Looking at the study overall: The full dataset contained several million TCR reads. Study-wide findings and caveats: In each cancer cohort, median generation probability increased across chemotherapy, suggesting thymic output rebounded. Age-matched healthy donors had significantly more diverse, less clonal blood TCR repertoires than untreated cancer patients. Loss of evenness, beyond lost richness, contributed to age-related TCR diversity decline in cancer patients.

Regarding this clonotype: Its cognate antigen is unknown. Being one base from a much bigger clone, this may be a read error.

The template was genomic DNA from peripheral blood, not RNA. V was pared by 2 bases and J by 0 bases, with 11 bases of the junction left unmatched. CDR3 length equals 19 residues. Multiplex touch-down PCR with TRB-A/B primers amplified rearranged V-D-J TRB sequences. Using its own MiXCR run on the multiplex PCR reads, TCRdb lists one record per CDR3 protein. The sample carries thousands of distinct CDR3 sequences, 20% to 25% recorded once. The sequence was obtained from a human donor in good health. The donor label of this sample is uncertain. This rearrangement joins TRBV12-3 or TRBV12-4 to TRBJ1-1; 11 nucleotides align to TRBD1. What was sequenced was blood. CDR3 protein: CASSLRQWGQGVMNTEAFF. The CDR3 DNA reads TGTGCCAGCAGTTTAAGGCAGTGGGGACAGGGGGTCATGAACACTGAAGCTTTCTTT.